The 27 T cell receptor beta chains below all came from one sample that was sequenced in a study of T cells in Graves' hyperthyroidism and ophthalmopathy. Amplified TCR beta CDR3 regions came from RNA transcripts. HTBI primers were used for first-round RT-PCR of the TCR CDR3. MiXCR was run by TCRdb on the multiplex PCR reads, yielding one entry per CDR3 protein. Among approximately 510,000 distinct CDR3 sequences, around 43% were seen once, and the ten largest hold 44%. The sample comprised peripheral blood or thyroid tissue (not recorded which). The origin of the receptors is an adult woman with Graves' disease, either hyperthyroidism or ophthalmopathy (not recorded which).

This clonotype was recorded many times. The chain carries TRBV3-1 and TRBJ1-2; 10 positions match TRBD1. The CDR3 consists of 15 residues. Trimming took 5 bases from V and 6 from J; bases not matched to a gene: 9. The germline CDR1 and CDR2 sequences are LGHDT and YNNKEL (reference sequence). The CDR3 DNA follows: TGTGCCAGCAGCTCGCCGGGACAGGGGAAAAATGGCTACACCTTC. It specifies CASSSPGQGKNGYTF. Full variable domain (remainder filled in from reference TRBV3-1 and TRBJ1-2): DTAVSQTPKYLVTQMGNDKSIKCEQNLGHDTMYWYKQDSKKFLKIMFSYNNKELIINETVPNRFSPKSPDKAHLNLHINSLELGDSAVYFCASSSPGQGKNGYTFGSGTRLTVV.

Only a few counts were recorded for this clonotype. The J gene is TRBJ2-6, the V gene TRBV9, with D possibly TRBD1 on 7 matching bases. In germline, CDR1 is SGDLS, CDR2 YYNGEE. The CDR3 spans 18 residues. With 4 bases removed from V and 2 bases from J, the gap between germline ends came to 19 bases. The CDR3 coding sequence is TGTGCCAGCAGCTTTTCAGGGGGGATATCAACTGGGGCCAACGTCCTGACTTTC. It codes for CASSFSGGISTGANVLTF.

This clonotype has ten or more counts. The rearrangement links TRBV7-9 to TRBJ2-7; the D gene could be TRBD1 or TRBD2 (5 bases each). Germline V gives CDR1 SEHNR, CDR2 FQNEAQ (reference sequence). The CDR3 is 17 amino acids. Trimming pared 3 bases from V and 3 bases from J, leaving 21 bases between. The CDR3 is CASSLGPSRSSVYEQYF. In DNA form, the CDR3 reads TGTGCCAGCAGCTTGGGACCATCCCGCTCCTCCGTCTACGAGCAGTACTTC.

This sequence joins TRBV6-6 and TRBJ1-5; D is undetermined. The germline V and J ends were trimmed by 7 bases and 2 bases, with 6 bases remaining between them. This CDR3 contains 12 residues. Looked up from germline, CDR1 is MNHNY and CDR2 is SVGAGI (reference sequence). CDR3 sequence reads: CASNTGNQPQHF. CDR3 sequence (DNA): TGTGCCAGCAACACCGGCAATCAGCCCCAGCATTTT.

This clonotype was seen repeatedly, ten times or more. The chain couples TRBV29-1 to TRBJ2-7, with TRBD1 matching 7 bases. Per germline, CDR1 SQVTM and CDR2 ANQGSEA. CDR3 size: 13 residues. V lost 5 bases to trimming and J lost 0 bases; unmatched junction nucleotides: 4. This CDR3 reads CSVRGQDSYEQYF. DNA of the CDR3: TGCAGCGTTCGCGGACAGGACTCCTACGAGCAGTACTTC.

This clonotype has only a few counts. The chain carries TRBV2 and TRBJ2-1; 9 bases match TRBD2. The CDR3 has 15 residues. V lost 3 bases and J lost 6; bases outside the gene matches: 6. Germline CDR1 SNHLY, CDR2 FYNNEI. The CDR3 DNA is TGTGCCAGCAGTGATCTGGCGGGAGGGGTCAATGAGCAGTTCTTC. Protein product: CASSDLAGGVNEQFF.

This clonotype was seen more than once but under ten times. CDR3 loop: CATSRDGRGAQGYTF. CDR3 DNA sequence: TGTGCCACCAGCAGAGATGGTAGGGGGGCGCAAGGCTACACCTTC. The chain links TRBV15 to TRBJ1-2; a weak D match, TRBD1 (6 bases). The germline V and J ends were trimmed by 0 bases and 8 bases, with 16 bases remaining between them. CDR1 is LNHNV, CDR2 YYDKDF, per germline (reference sequence). This CDR3 has 15 residues.

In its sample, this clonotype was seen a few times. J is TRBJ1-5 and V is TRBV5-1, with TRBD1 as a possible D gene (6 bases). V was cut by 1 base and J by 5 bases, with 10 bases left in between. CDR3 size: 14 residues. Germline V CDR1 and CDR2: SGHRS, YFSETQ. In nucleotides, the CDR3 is TGCGCCAGCAGCTTGACAGGGTCAGATCAGCCCCAGCATTTT. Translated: CASSLTGSDQPQHF.

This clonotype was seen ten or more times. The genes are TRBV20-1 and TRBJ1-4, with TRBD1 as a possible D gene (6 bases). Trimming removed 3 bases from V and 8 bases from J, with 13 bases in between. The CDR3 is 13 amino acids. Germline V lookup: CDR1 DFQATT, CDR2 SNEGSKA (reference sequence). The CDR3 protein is CSASGGKGEKLFF. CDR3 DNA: TGCAGTGCTAGTGGGGGCAAGGGGGAAAAACTGTTTTTT.

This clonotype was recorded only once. The CDR3 protein is CASSISGTKSYEQYF. The DNA for the CDR3 is TGCGCCAGCAGCATCTCCGGGACAAAAAGCTACGAGCAGTACTTC. The chain couples TRBV5-1 to TRBJ2-7, with D perhaps TRBD1 (6 bases). The length of the CDR3 is 15 residues. From germline, CDR1 is SGHRS and CDR2 YFSETQ. V was pared by 4 bases and J by 3 bases, with 17 bases between.

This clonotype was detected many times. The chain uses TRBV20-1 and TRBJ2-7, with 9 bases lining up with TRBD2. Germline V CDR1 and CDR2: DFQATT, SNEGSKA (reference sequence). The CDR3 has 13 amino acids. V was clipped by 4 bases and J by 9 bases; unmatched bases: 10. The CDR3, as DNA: TGCAGTGCTACCCGAGTGCGGGAGGGAAGGCAGTACTTC. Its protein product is CSATRVREGRQYF.

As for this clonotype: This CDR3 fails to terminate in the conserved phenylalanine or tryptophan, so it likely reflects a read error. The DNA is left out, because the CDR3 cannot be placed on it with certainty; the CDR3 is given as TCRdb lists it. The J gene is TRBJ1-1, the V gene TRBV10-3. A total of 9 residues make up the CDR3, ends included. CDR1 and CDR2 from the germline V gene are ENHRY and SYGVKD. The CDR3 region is CAISPAGLA.

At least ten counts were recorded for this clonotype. CDR3 in DNA: TGTGCCAGCAGCTTAGAATCGAGCTCACCCCTCCACTTT. It translates to CASSLESSSPLHF. The V gene is TRBV7-6, the J gene TRBJ1-6; no clear D gene. There are 13 residues in the CDR3. Germline V gene lookup returns CDR1 SGHVS and CDR2 FNYEAQ. Trimming left V 1 base short and J 10 bases short, with 8 bases between.

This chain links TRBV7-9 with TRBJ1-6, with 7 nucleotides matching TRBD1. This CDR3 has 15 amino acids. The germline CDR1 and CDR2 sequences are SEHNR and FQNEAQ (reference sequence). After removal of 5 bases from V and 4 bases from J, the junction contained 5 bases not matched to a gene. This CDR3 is CASSHGQAYNSPLHF. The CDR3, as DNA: TGTGCCAGCAGCCACGGACAGGCTTATAATTCACCCCTCCACTTT.

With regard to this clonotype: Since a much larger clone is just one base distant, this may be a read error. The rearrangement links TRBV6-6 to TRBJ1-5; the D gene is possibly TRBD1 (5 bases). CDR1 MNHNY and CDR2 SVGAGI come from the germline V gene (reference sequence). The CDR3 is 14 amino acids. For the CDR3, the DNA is TGTGCCAGCACCGATTTCAGGGTAGGTCAGTCCCAGCATTTT. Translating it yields CASTDFRVGQSQHF.

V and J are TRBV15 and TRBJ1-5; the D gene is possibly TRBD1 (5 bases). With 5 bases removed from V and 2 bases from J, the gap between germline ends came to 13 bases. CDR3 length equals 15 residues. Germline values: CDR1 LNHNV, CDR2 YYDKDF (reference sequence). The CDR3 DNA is TGTGCCACCAGCCTCGGGGGATTCGGCAATCAGCCCCAGCATTTT. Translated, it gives CATSLGGFGNQPQHF.

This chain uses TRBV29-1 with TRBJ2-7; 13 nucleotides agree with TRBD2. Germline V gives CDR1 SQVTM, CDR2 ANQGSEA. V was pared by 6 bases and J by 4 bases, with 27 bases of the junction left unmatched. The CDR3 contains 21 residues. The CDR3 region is CSVPSGYTGELWGLAGYEQYF. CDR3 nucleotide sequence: TGCAGCGTCCCTAGCGGTTACACCGGGGAGCTCTGGGGACTAGCGGGGTACGAGCAGTACTTC.

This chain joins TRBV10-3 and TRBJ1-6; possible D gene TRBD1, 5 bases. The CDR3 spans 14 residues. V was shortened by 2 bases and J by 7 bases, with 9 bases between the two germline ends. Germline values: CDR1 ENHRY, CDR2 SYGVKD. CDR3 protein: CAISERGTNSPLHF. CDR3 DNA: TGTGCCATCAGTGAGAGGGGCACCAATTCACCCCTCCACTTT.

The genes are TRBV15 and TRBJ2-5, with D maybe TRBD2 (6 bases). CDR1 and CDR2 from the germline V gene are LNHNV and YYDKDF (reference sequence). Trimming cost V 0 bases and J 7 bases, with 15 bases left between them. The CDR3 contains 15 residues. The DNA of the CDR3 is TGTGCCACCAGCAGAGATCAGATAGGGGAGGTGACCCAGTACTTC. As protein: CATSRDQIGEVTQYF.

The CDR3 is CASSPAQGDSPLHF. CDR3 DNA: TGTGCCAGCTCACCAGCCCAGGGGGATTCACCCCTCCACTTT. The J gene is TRBJ1-6, the V gene TRBV18; TRBD1 matches 7 bases. This CDR3 spans 14 amino acids. V lost 2 bases, J lost 8 bases, and 3 bases stayed unmatched. The germline CDR1 and CDR2 sequences are KGHSH and LQKENI.

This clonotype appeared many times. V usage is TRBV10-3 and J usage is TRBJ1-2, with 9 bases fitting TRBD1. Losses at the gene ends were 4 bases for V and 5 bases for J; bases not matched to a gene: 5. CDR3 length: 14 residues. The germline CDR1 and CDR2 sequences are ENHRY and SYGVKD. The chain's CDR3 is CAISGGQGIYGYTF. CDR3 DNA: TGTGCCATCAGTGGAGGACAGGGGATTTATGGCTACACCTTC.

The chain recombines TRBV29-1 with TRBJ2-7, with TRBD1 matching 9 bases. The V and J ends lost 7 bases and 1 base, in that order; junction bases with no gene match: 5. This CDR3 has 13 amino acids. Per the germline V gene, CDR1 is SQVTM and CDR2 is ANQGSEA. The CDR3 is CSARDRESYEQYF. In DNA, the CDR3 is TGCAGCGCTCGGGACAGGGAATCCTACGAGCAGTACTTC.

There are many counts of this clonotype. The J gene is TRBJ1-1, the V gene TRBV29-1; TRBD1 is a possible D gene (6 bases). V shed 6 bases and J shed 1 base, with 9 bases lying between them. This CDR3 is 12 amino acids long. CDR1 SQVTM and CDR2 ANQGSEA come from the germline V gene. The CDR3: CSVGHPNTEAFF. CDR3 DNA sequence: TGCAGCGTGGGACACCCGAACACTGAAGCTTTCTTT. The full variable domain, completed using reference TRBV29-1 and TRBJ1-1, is SAVISQKPSRDICQRGTSLTIQCQVDSQVTMMFWYRQQPGQSLTLIATANQGSEATYESGFVIDKFPISRPNLTFSTLTVSNMSPEDSSIYLCSVGHPNTEAFFGQGTRLTVV.

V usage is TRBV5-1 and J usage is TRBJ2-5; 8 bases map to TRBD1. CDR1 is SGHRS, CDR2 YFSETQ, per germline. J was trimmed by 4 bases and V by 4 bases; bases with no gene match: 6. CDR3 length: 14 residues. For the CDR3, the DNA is TGCGCCAGCAGCCCTGGCGGGACAGGAGAGACCCAGTACTTC. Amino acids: CASSPGGTGETQYF.

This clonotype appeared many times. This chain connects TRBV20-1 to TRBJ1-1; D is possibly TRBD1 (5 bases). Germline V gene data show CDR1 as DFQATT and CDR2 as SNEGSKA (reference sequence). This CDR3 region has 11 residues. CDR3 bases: TGCAGCGCCCCTGGGGGCACTGAAGCTTTCTTT. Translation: CSAPGGTEAFF.

The CDR3 DNA reads TGCAGCGTAGGACTAGCGGGAGGCGCTCAGTACCAAGAGACCCAGTACTTC. Its translation: CSVGLAGGAQYQETQYF. J is TRBJ2-5 and V is TRBV29-1; 14 bases align to TRBD2. This CDR3 comprises 17 residues. The V gene end was trimmed by 6 bases and the J gene end by 0 bases; junction bases not matched to a gene: 9. Germline assignment: CDR1 SQVTM and CDR2 ANQGSEA.

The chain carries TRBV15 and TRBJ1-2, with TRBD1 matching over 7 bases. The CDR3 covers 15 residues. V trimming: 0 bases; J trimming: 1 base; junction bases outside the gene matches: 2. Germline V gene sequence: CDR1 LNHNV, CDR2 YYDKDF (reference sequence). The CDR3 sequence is CATSRDRGNNYGYTF. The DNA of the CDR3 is TGTGCCACCAGCAGAGACAGGGGGAATAACTATGGCTACACCTTC.